This T cell receptor (beta chain) came from a study of cytomegalovirus exposure and HLA in healthy donors. In the study overall: Across almost 400 genotyped donors, roughly 85% landed in the Caucasian-associated ancestry cluster. Findings and limits, study-wide: When a later analysis compared HLA-associated TCR beta chains with equally common others, the HLA-associated chains turned out to be more clonally expanded and to have lower generation probabilities. In a later analysis, a missense DCLRE1C variant was linked to TCR beta V- and J-gene trimming.

With regard to this clone: Its antigen is as yet unknown.

Per the germline V gene, CDR1 is LGHNA and CDR2 is YSLEER. The J segment lost 3 bases and the V segment lost 1 base, leaving 12 bases of the junction unmatched. The CDR3 has 18 amino acids. The PCR ran on 60 Vbeta and 13 Jbeta primers. Profiling relied on immunoSEQ multiplex PCR, and the TCRdb table lists in-frame clones only, not all of them. The table shows 150,000 to 200,000 clones, with about 75% occurring only once. This chain connects TRBV4-3 to TRBJ2-3, with 8 bases identical to TRBD2. This sequence was found in a man between 45 and 60 years old in good health and CMV-seropositive. The specimen sequenced was PBMCs. CDR3 DNA: TGCGCCAGCAGCCAAGGGGTGATAGCGGGGCCTCCAACAGATACGCAGTATTTT. Its translation: CASSQGVIAGPPTDTQYF.